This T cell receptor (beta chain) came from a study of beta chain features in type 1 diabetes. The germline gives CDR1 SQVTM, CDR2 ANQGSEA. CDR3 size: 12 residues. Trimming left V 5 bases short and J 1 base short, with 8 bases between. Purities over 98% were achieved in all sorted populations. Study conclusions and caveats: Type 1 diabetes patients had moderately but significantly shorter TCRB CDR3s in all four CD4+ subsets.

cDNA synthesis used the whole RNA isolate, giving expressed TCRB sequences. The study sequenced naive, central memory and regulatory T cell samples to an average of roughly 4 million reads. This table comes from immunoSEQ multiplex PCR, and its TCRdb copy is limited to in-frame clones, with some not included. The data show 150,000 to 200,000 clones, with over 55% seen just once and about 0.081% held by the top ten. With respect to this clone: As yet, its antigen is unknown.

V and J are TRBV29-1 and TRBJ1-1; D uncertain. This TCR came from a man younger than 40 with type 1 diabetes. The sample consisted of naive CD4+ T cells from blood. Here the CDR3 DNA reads TGCAGCGTTCAGAAGGAGAACACTGAAGCTTTCTTT. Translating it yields CSVQKENTEAFF.